This is a list of T cell receptor beta chains from one sample in a study of cytomegalovirus exposure and HLA in healthy donors. The assay was immunoSEQ multiplex PCR, and TCRdb's table has in-frame clones only and misses some. The sample carries some 160,000 clones, around 72% recorded once. The sequencing sample was made of PBMCs. Receptors originate from a middle-aged man in good health and CMV-seronegative. The CDR3 runs from the conserved cysteine through the conserved F or W.

v_call cdr3_aa
TRBV9 CASSVVGQNNEQFF
TRBV6-6 CASSQLTGSGNTIYF
TRBV9 CASSVGRETGGYEQYF
TRBV27 CASSFDEQGVYQPQHF
TRBV29-1 CSVGSAGGTDTQYF
TRBV25-1 CASAVRGGETQYF
TRBV9 CASSVLAGSYNEQFF
TRBV4-3 CASSQTSGREQYF
TRBV29-1 CSVELGEETQYF
TRBV28 CASSSGAGNYGYTF
TRBV10-1 CASRKPGQGTHRFF
TRBV10-1 CASSEGLGVENTEAFF
TRBV27 CASIGQYEQYF
TRBV10-3 CAISETSGGHSYEQYF
TRBV4-3 CASSQEGRGRGYTF
TRBV7-9 CASGSLAGGPGELFF
TRBV6-4 CASSERGDLTGSYNEQFF
TRBV2 CASSRAISYEQYF
TRBV5-1 CASSLDGFSNQPQHF
TRBV18 CASSPSTILIGGYTF
TRBV5-6 CASSLAGFPGELFF
TRBV5-1 CASSLAQGYNEQFF
TRBV15 CATSRDQTANGYTF
TRBV2 CASSVGGSTNEKLFF
TRBV7-9 CASSLGGLWQTQYF
TRBV15 CATSGTTGGYEQYF
TRBV4-1 CASSPRHTTSYEQYF
TRBV7-8 CASSSSGRGGEQYF
TRBV5-4 CASSPPGGLAGINEQFF
TRBV4-1 CASSQRDTTNQPQHF
TRBV2 CASSAAGAPNTGELFF
TRBV25-1 CASSDYEQYF
TRBV4-1 CASSQAVTSGAYEQYF
TRBV29-1 CSVARQGARETQYF
TRBV11-2 CASSLGTGAGTEAFF
TRBV11-2 CASSLPSSYNSPLHF